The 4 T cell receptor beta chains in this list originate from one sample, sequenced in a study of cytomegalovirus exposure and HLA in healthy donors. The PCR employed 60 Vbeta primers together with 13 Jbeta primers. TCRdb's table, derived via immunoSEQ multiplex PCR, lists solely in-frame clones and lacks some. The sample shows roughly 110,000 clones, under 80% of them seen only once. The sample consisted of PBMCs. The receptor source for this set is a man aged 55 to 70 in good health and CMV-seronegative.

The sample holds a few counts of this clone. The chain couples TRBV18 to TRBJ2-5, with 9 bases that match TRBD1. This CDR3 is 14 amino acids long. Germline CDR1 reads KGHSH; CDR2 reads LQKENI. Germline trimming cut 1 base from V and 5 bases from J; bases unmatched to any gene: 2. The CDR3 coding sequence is TGTGCCAGCTCACCACGAGACAGGGGGGAGACCCAGTACTTC. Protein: CASSPRDRGETQYF.

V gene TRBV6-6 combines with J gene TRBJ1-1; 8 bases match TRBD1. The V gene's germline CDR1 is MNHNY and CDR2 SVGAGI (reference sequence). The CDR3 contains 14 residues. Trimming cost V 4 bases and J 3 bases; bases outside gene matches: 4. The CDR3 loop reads CASSSRGLDTEAFF. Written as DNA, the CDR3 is TGTGCCAGCAGTTCCAGGGGGCTTGACACTGAAGCTTTCTTT.

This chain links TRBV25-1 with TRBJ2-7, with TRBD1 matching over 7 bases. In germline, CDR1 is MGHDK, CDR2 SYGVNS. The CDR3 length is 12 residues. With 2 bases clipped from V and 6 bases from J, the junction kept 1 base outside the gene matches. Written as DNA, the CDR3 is TGTGCCAGCAGTGAAACAGGGGCCGAGCAGTACGTC. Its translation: CASSETGAEQYV.

The CDR3 nucleotides are TGTGCCAGCGGGACTAGCGGGGGGCCCACAGATACGCAGTATTTT. This gives the protein CASGTSGGPTDTQYF. V usage is TRBV2 and J usage is TRBJ2-3, with 15 bases matching TRBD2. CDR1 is SNHLY and CDR2 is FYNNEI in the germline V gene. The CDR3 has 15 residues. V shed 8 bases, J shed 2 bases, and the junction held 2 bases outside the gene matches. The variable domain in full, with the rest retrieved from reference TRBV2 and TRBJ2-3, is EPEVTQTPSHQVTQMGQEVILRCVPISNHLYFYWYRQILGQKVEFLVSFYNNEISEKSEIFDDQFSVERPDGSNFTLKIRSTKLEDSAMYFCASGTSGGPTDTQYFGPGTRLTVL.